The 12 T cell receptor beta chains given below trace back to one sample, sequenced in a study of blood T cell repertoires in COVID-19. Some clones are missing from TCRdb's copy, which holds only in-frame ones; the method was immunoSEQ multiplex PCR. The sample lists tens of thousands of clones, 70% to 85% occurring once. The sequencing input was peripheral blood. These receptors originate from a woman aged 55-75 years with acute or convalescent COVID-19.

The CDR3 region is CASSFPGQTNQPQHF. CDR3 sequence (DNA): TGTGCCAGCAGTTTCCCGGGACAGACCAATCAGCCCCAGCATTTT. The chain has TRBV28 and TRBJ1-5, with TRBD1 matching over 7 bases. The ends lost 3 bases at V and 3 bases at J; junction bases unmatched: 5. In germline, CDR1 is MDHEN, CDR2 SYDVKM. The CDR3 spans 15 residues.

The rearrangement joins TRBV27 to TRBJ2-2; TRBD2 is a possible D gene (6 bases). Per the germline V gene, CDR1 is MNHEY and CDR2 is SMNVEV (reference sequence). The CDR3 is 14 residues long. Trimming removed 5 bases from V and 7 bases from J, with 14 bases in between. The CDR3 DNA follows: TGTGCCAGCAGTCGGAGGAGGGGCGACGGGGAGCTGTTTTTT. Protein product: CASSRRRGDGELFF.

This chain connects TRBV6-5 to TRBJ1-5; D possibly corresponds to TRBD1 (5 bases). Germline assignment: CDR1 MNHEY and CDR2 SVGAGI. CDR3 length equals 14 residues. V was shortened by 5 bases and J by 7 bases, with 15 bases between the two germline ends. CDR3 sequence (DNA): TGTGCCAGCAGTAGGTCGGGGGTTGGGCAGCCCCAGCATTTT. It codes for CASSRSGVGQPQHF.

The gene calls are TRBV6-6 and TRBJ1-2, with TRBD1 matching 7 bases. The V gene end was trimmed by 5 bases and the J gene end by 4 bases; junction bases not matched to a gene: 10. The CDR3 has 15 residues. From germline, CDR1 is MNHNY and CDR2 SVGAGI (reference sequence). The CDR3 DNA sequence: TGTGCCAGCAGTGCAGGAAAGGGGGCTCTCTATGGCTACACCTTC. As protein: CASSAGKGALYGYTF.

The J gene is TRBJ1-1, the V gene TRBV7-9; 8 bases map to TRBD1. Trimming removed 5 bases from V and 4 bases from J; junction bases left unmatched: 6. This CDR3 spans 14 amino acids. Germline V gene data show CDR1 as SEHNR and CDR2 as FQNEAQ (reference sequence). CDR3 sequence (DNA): TGTGCCAGCAGCCCTGACAGGGGCAGCACTGAAGCTTTCTTT. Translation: CASSPDRGSTEAFF.

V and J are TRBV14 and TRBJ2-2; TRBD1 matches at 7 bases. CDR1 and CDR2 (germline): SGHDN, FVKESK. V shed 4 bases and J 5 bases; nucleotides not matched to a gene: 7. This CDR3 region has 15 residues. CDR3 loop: CASSLRDSRTGELFF. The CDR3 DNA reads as TGTGCCAGCAGCCTCAGGGACAGTAGGACCGGGGAGCTGTTTTTT.

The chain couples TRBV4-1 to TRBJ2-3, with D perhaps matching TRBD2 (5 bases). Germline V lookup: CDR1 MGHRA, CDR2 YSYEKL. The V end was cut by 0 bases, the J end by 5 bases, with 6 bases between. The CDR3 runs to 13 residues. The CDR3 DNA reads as TGCGCCAGCAGCCAAGACGCGGGAGATACGCAGTATTTT. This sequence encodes CASSQDAGDTQYF.

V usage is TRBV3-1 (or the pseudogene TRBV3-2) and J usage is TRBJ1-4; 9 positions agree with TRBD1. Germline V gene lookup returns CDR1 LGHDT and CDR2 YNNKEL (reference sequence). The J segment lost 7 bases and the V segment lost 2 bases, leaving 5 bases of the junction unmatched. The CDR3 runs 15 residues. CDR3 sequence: CASSQLDRGGEKLFF. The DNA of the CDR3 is TGTGCCAGCAGCCAACTAGACAGGGGGGGTGAAAAACTGTTTTTT.

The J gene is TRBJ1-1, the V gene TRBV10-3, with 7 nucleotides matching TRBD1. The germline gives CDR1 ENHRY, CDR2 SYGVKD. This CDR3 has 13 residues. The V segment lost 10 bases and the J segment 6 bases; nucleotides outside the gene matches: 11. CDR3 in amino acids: CATSKQGRAEAFF. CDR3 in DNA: TGTGCCACCTCGAAACAGGGGCGGGCTGAAGCTTTCTTT.

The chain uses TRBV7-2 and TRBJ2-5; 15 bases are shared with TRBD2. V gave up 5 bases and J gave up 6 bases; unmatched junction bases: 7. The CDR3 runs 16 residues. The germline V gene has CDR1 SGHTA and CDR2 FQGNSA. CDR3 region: CASSAGTSGGLQTQYF. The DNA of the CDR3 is TGTGCCAGCAGCGCCGGGACTAGCGGGGGGTTGCAGACCCAGTACTTC.

In DNA form, the CDR3 reads TGTGCCAGCAGCTTACCAATTGACAGGGGCAATGGCTACACCTTC. Translation: CASSLPIDRGNGYTF. The genes are TRBV7-9 and TRBJ1-2; 8 positions match TRBD1. Trimming at V came to 2 bases and at J to 6 bases, leaving 8 bases not matched to a gene. The germline gives CDR1 SEHNR, CDR2 FQNEAQ (reference sequence). CDR3 size: 15 residues.

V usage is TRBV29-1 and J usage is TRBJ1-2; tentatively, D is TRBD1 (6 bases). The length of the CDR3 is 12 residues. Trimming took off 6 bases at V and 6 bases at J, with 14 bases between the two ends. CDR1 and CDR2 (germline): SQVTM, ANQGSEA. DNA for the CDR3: TGCAGCGTCAGTACAGGGAATCATGGCTACACCTTC. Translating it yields CSVSTGNHGYTF.